This TCR beta chain was obtained from a study of T cell responses to AZD1222 COVID-19 vaccine. Study-wide findings and caveats: Following two doses of AZD1222, Spike-specific TCR breadth and depth rose.

As to this clone: Its specificity is unknown.

The assay was immunoSEQ multiplex PCR, and TCRdb's table has in-frame clones only and misses some. The repertoire holds 150,000 or so clones, with 92% as singletons. Germline values: CDR1 LNHDA, CDR2 SQIVND (reference sequence). The CDR3 has 16 amino acids. J gave up 2 bases and V 3 bases, and 4 bases lay outside the gene matches. Timing groups of about 4 and about 12 weeks for second doses were pooled. The source material was peripheral blood, sampled 28 days after the second AZD1222 dose. The rearrangement uses TRBV19 and TRBJ2-5; 12 bases line up with TRBD2. The TCR comes from an adult who received the AZD1222 COVID-19 vaccine. Here the CDR3 reads CASSMWLAGGQETQYF. CDR3 DNA: TGTGCCAGTAGTATGTGGCTAGCGGGAGGGCAAGAGACCCAGTACTTC.